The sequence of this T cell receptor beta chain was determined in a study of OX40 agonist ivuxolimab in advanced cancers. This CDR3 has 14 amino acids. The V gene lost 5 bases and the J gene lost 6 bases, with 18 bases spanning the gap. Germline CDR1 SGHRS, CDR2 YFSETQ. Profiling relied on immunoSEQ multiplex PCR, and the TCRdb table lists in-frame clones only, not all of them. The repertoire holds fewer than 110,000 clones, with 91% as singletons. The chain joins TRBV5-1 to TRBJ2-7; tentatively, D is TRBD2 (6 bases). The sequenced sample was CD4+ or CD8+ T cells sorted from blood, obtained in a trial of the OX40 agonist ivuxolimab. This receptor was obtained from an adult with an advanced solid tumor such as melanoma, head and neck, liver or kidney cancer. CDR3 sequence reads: CASRRAGTPSEQYF. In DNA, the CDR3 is TGCGCCAGCAGACGTGCCGGGACTCCATCCGAGCAGTACTTC. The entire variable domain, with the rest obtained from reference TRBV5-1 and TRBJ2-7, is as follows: KAGVTQTPRYLIKTRGQQVTLSCSPISGHRSVSWYQQTPGQGLQFLFEYFSETQRNKGNFPGRFSGRQFSNSRSEMNVSTLELGDSALYLCASRRAGTPSEQYFGPGTRLTVT.